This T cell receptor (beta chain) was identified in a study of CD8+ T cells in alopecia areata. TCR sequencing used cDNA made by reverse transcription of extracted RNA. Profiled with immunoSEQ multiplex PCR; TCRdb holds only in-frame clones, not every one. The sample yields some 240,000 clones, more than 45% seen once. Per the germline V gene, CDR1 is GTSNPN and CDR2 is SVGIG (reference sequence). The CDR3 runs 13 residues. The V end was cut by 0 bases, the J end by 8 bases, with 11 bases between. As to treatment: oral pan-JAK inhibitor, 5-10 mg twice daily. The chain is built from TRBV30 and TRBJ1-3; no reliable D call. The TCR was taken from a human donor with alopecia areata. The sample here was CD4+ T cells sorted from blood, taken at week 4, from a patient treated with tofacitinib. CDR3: CAWSVLLGDTIYF. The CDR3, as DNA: TGTGCCTGGAGTGTTCTGCTTGGGGACACCATATATTTT. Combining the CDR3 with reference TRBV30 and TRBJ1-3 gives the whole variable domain SQTIHQWPATLVQPVGSPLSLECTVEGTSNPNLYWYRQAAGRGLQLLFYSVGIGQISSEVPQNLSASRPQDRQFILSSKKLLLSDSGFYLCAWSVLLGDTIYFGEGSWLTVV.